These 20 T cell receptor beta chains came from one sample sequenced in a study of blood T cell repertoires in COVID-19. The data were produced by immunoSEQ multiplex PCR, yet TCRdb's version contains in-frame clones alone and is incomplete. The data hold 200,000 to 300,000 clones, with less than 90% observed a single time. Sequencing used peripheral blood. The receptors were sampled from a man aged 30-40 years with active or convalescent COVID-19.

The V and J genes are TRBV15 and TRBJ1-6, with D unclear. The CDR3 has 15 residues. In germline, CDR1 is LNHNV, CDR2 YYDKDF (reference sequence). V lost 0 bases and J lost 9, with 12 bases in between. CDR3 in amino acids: CATSREEVPASPLHF. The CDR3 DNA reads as TGTGCCACCAGCAGAGAAGAGGTCCCGGCTTCACCCCTCCACTTT.

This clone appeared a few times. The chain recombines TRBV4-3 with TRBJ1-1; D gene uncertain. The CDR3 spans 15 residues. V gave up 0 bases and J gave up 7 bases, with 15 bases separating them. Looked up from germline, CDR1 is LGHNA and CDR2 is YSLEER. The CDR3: CASSQEMYRGNEAFF. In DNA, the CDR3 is TGCGCCAGCAGCCAAGAAATGTATCGAGGGAATGAAGCTTTCTTT.

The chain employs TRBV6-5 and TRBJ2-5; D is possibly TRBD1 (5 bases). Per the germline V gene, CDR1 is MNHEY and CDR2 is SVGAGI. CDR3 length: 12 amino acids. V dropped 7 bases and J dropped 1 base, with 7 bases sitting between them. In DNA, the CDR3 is TGTGCCAGCATGGGGCTCCAAGAGACCCAGTACTTC. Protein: CASMGLQETQYF.

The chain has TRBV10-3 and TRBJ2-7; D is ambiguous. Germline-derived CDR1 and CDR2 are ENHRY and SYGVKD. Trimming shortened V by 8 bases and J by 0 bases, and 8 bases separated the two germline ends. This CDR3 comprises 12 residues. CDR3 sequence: CAIGQSSYEQYF. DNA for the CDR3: TGTGCCATCGGCCAGTCCTCCTACGAGCAGTACTTC.

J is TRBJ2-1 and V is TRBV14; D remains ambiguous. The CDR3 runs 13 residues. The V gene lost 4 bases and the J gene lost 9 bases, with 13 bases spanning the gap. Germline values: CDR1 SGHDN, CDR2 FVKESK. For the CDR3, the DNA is TGTGCCAGCAGCCCATCCGGCGGTGTTGAGCAGTTCTTC. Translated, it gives CASSPSGGVEQFF. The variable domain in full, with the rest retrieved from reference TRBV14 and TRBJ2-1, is EAGVTQFPSHSVIEKGQTVTLRCDPISGHDNLYWYRRVMGKEIKFLLHFVKESKQDESGMPNNRFLAERTGGTYSTLKVQPAELEDSGVYFCASSPSGGVEQFFGPGTRLTVL.

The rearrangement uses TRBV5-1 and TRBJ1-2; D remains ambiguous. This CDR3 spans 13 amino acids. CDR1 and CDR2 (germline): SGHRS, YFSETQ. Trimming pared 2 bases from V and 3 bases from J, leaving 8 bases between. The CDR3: CASSFTQYYGYTF. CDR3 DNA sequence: TGCGCCAGCAGCTTTACACAGTACTATGGCTACACCTTC.

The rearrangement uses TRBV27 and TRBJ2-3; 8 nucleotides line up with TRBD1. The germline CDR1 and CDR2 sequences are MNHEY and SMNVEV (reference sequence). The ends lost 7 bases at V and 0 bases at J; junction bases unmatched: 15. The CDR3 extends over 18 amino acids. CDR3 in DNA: TGTGCCAGCAATGAGGACAGGGATCAGGGGACTAGCACAGATACGCAGTATTTT. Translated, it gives CASNEDRDQGTSTDTQYF.

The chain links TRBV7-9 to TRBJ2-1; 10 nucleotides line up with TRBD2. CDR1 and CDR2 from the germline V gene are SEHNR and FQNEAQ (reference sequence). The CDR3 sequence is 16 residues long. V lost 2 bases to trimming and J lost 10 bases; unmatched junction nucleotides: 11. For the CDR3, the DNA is TGTGCCAGCAGCTTAAGTCTTAGCGGGGGGCCCCCCGAGCAGTTCTTC. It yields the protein CASSLSLSGGPPEQFF.

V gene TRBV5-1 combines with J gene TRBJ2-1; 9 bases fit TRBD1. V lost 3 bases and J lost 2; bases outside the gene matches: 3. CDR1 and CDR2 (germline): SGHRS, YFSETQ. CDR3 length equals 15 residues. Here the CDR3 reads CASSWGQGPYNEQFF. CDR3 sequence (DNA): TGCGCCAGCAGCTGGGGACAGGGACCCTACAATGAGCAGTTCTTC.

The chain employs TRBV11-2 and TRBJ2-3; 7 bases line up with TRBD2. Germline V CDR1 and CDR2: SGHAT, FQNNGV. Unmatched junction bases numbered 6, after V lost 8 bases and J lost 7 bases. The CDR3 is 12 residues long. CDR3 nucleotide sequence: TGTGCCAGCGGCCGGGGAGGGAATACGCAGTATTTT. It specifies CASGRGGNTQYF.

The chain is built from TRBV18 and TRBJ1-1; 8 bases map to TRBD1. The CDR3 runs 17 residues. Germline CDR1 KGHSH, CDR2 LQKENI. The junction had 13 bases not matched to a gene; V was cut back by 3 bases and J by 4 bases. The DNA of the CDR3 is TGTGCCAGCTCACCGATCCATCCAGGGGGCAAGGGCACTGAAGCTTTCTTT. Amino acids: CASSPIHPGGKGTEAFF.

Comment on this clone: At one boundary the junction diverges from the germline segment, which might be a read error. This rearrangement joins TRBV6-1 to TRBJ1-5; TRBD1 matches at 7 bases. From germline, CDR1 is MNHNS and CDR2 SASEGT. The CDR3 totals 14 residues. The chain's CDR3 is CASSEGTENQPQHF. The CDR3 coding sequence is TGTGCCAGCAGCGAAGGGACAGAGAATCAGCCCCAGCATTTT.

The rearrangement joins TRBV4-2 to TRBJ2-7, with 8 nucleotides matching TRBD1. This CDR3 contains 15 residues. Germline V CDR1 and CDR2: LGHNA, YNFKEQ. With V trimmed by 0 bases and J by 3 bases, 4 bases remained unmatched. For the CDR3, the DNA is TGTGCCAGCAGCCAAGAGGACAGGGTCTACTACGAGCAGTACTTC. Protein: CASSQEDRVYYEQYF.

This chain's CDR3 is CSATGYTF. Here the CDR3 DNA reads TGCAGTGCAACAGGCTACACCTTC. V usage is TRBV20-1 and J usage is TRBJ1-2; no firm D call. Germline lookup yields CDR1 DFQATT and CDR2 SNEGSKA (reference sequence). The ends were cut back, 6 bases at V and 8 bases at J, with 4 bases in the middle. This CDR3 is built from 8 residues.

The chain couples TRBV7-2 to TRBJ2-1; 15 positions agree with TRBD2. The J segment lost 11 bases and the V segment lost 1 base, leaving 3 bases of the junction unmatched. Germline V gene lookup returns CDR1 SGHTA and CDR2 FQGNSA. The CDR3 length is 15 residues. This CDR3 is CASSLEGLAGGQQFF. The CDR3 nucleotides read TGTGCCAGCAGCTTAGAAGGACTAGCGGGGGGGCAGCAGTTCTTC.

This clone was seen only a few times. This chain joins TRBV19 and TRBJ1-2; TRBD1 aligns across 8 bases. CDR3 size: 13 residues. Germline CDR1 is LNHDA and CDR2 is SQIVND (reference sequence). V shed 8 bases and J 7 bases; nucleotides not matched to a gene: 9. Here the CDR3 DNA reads TGTGCCAGTTCAGGGGGCGCATTGAGTGGCTACACCTTC. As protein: CASSGGALSGYTF.

CDR3 region: CASSLSAGKNTGELFF. The CDR3 DNA reads as TGCGCCAGCAGCTTATCCGCAGGGAAGAACACCGGGGAGCTGTTTTTT. The J gene is TRBJ2-2, the V gene TRBV5-1, with a weak D call TRBD1 (5 bases). The CDR3 spans 16 residues. Looked up from germline, CDR1 is SGHRS and CDR2 is YFSETQ. Trimming stripped 2 bases from V and 1 base from J, with 12 bases between.

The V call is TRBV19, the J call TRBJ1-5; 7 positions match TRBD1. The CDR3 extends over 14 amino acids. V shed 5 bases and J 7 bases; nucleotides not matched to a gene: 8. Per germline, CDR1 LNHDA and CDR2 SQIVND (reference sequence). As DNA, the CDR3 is TGTGCCAGTAGTTCTGGACAGGCTTTCCAGCCCCAGCATTTT. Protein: CASSSGQAFQPQHF. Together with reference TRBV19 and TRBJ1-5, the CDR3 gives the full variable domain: DGGITQSPKYLFRKEGQNVTLSCEQNLNHDAMYWYRQDPGQGLRLIYYSQIVNDFQKGDIAEGYSVSREKKESFPLTVTSAQKNPTAFYLCASSSGQAFQPQHFGDGTRLSIL.

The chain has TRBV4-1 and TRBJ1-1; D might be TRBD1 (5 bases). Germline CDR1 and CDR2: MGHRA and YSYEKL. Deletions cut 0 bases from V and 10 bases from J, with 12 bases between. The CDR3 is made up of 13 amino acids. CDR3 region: CASSQDQDIRAFF. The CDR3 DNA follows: TGCGCCAGCAGCCAAGACCAGGACATAAGAGCTTTCTTT.

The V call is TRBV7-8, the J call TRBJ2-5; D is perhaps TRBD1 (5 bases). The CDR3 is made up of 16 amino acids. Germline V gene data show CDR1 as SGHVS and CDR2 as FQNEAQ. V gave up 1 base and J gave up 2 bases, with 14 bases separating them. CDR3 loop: CASSLEGVVRQETQYF. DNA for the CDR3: TGTGCCAGCAGCTTAGAAGGGGTTGTACGACAAGAGACCCAGTACTTC. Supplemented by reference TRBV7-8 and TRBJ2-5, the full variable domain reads GAGVSQSPRYKVAKRGQDVALRCDPISGHVSLFWYQQALGQGPEFLTYFQNEAQLDKSGLPSDRFFAERPEGSVSTLKIQRTQQEDSAVYLCASSLEGVVRQETQYFGPGTRLLVL.